Listed below are T cell receptor beta chains from one sample, sequenced in a study of cytomegalovirus exposure and HLA in healthy donors. Measured with immunoSEQ multiplex PCR; TCRdb has only the in-frame clones, and not every one. The repertoire includes about 120,000 clones, roughly 80% of them detected once, and over 2.5% sits in the top ten. Sequenced: PBMCs. All receptors come from a woman aged 45-65 years in good health and CMV-seronegative. Both conserved end residues are part of each CDR3. The order of the fields is V gene, D gene, clone size, J gene, CDR3 DNA, CDR3 protein. A D gene is named only where the DNA matches it firmly. The listing skips clone size in some rows; elsewhere it reads once, few, many or a size class.

TRBV15	TRBD2	.	TRBJ2-7	TGTGCCACCAGCCCGGGACTAGGGATCTACGAGCAGTACTTC	CATSPGLGIYEQYF
TRBV7-2	TRBD2	.	TRBJ2-7	TGTGCCAGCAGCTTAGTTACAGCGGGAGATGAGCAGTACTTC	CASSLVTAGDEQYF
TRBV19	.	few	TRBJ2-7	TGTGCCACCGAGACAAGCTCCTACGAGCAGTACTTC	CATETSSYEQYF
TRBV18	.	.	TRBJ1-5	TGTGCCAGCTCACCAACAAATGCGGGGAACAATCAGCCCCAGCATTTT	CASSPTNAGNNQPQHF
TRBV9	TRBD2	.	TRBJ2-1	TGTGCCAGCAGCGTAGCTGGGACTAGCGGGAGGACGAACAATGAGCAGTTCTTC	CASSVAGTSGRTNNEQFF
TRBV2	.	.	TRBJ1-4	TGTGCCAGCAGGGTCGGGGGACTTAAACTGTTTTTT	CASRVGGLKLFF
TRBV27	TRBD1	.	TRBJ1-1	TGTGCCAGCAGTGCGAGACAGGGGGTGATAACTGAAGCTTTCTTT	CASSARQGVITEAFF
TRBV30	.	.	TRBJ2-1	TGTGCCTGGACAGGATTCAATGAGCAGTTCTTC	CAWTGFNEQFF
TRBV28	.	once	TRBJ1-2	TGTGCCAGCCTCGTCCCCGTTTATGGCTACACCTTC	CASLVPVYGYTF
TRBV10-3	.	.	TRBJ2-2	TGTGCCATCAGAAAGATGGAGGGCCCGGGGGAGCTGTTTTTT	CAIRKMEGPGELFF
TRBV5-6	.	.	TRBJ2-1	TGTGCCAGCAGCTTGGGTAGTAGCGGAATCAGCTCCTACAATGAGCAGTTCTTC	CASSLGSSGISSYNEQFF
TRBV4-3	TRBD1	.	TRBJ1-4	TGCGCCAGCAGCCAAGTCCGGGACAGGGGGTGGCTGTTTTTT	CASSQVRDRGWLFF
TRBV15	TRBD1	few	TRBJ2-7	TGTGCCACCAGCAAGGGACAGGATTCCTCCTACGAGCAGTACTTC	CATSKGQDSSYEQYF
TRBV7-3	TRBD2	.	TRBJ2-2	TGTGCCAGCAGCCCCCTAGCCGTGGGAGGGACCGGGGAGCTGTTTTTT	CASSPLAVGGTGELFF
TRBV7-9	.	few	TRBJ2-5	TGTTCCAGCAGCTTATCACTCTTATCGTACCAAGAGACCCAGTACTTC	CSSSLSLLSYQETQYF
TRBV6-5	.	.	TRBJ2-7	TGTGCCAGCAGCCCGGGGTCCTACGAGCAGTACTTC	CASSPGSYEQYF
TRBV5-1	.	few	TRBJ1-4	TGCGCCAGCAGCTTGGCCGACAGCGTCGGCGAAAAACTGTTTTTT	CASSLADSVGEKLFF
TRBV30	TRBD1	.	TRBJ1-2	TGTGCCTCGACAGGGTACTATGGCTACACCTTC	CASTGYYGYTF
TRBV7-2	TRBD2	.	TRBJ2-5	TGTGCCAGCAGCTTGAGTAGCGGGAGGGTACAAGAGACCCAGTACTTC	CASSLSSGRVQETQYF
TRBV7-7	.	.	TRBJ1-3	TGTGCTAGCAGCCCAGGGACAACCTCTGGAAACACCATATATTTT	CASSPGTTSGNTIYF
TRBV5-1	.	.	TRBJ2-4	TGCGCCAGCAGCTTGACGTTGGAGGTAGCCAAAAACATTCAGTACTTC	CASSLTLEVAKNIQYF
TRBV5-1	.	.	TRBJ2-2	TGCGCCAGCAGCTTGGCCTCGGGAGCGGAGACCGGGGAGCTGTTTTTT	CASSLASGAETGELFF
TRBV9	TRBD1	.	TRBJ2-3	TGTGCCAGCAGCTACAACCGGGACAGGGAGACAGATACGCAGTATTTT	CASSYNRDRETDTQYF
TRBV4-1	TRBD2	.	TRBJ2-1	TGCGCCAGCAGCCCGCACCACACGGGACTAGCTTACAATGAGCAGTTCTTC	CASSPHHTGLAYNEQFF
TRBV7-9	.	.	TRBJ2-6	TGTGCCAGCAGCTTAGTTTACTCTGGGGCCAACGTCCTGACTTTC	CASSLVYSGANVLTF
TRBV4-3	.	few	TRBJ2-7	TGCGCCAGCAGCCAAGACCGGGGGTACTACGAGCAGTACTTC	CASSQDRGYYEQYF
TRBV9	TRBD2	.	TRBJ2-5	TGTGCCAGCAGCAGCGGGAGTCAAGAGACCCAGTACTTC	CASSSGSQETQYF
TRBV2	.	.	TRBJ2-1	TGTGCCAGCAGTGTTACGGGGGTCGATGAGCAGTTCTTC	CASSVTGVDEQFF
TRBV5-4	TRBD2	.	TRBJ2-4	TGTGCCAGCAGCTTTAGTTCGGGAGGGCCCCCGGACATTCAGTACTTC	CASSFSSGGPPDIQYF
TRBV29-1	.	.	TRBJ1-2	TGCAGCGTTGAATTGGGGGAGGGAGGCTACACCTTC	CSVELGEGGYTF
TRBV18	.	.	TRBJ2-5	TGTGCCAGCTCACCACCGGGGGCTGCGCAGTACCAAGAGACCCAGTACTTC	CASSPPGAAQYQETQYF
TRBV6-1	TRBD1	.	TRBJ1-1	TGTGCCAGCTCTACGGAAGCACAGGGGGCTGAAGCTTTCTTT	CASSTEAQGAEAFF
TRBV4-1	.	.	TRBJ2-5	TGCGCCAGCAGCCAGTCAGGAACAATCTACGAGACCCAGTACTTC	CASSQSGTIYETQYF
TRBV7-9	.	.	TRBJ1-1	TGTTCCAGCAGCTTAGAGGATGCTAGGACAACTGAAGCTTTCTTT	CSSSLEDARTTEAFF
TRBV15	.	.	TRBJ2-3	TGTGCCACCAGCAGAGATCTAACAGATACGCAGTATTTT	CATSRDLTDTQYF
TRBV6-5	TRBD1	.	TRBJ1-1	TGTGCCAGCAACCTAGGGGGCTTCGGCACTGAAGCTTTCTTT	CASNLGGFGTEAFF
TRBV10-3	TRBD2	.	TRBJ2-7	TGTGCCATCAGTGAGTCGATGGCGGGAGGTTACGACGAGCAGTACTTC	CAISESMAGGYDEQYF
TRBV7-9	.	few	TRBJ2-3	TGTGCCAGCAGCTCACACGAACCCTTCCGCACAGATACGCAGTATTTT	CASSSHEPFRTDTQYF
TRBV28	.	.	TRBJ1-1	TGTGCCAGCAGGACAGACACTGAAGCTTTCTTT	CASRTDTEAFF
TRBV10-2	.	.	TRBJ1-1	TGCGCCAGCCTACAGGCCCCGAACACTGAAGCTTTCTTT	CASLQAPNTEAFF
TRBV29-1	TRBD1	once	TRBJ1-2	TGCAGCGTTGGAGGGGACAGGGATAAAAACTATGGCTACACCTTC	CSVGGDRDKNYGYTF
TRBV28	.	.	TRBJ2-3	TGTGCCAGCAGCCCCACGCCTAGTACAGATACGCAGTATTTT	CASSPTPSTDTQYF
TRBV27	.	.	TRBJ2-7	TGTGCCAGCAGTTTAAAAGCGGGTCCGATCTACGAGCAGTACTTC	CASSLKAGPIYEQYF
TRBV6-1	.	.	TRBJ1-4	TGTGCCAGCATGCGTAACTACCCTTCTGAAAAACTGTTTTTT	CASMRNYPSEKLFF
TRBV19	TRBD1	.	TRBJ1-5	TGTGCCAGTAGTATTTCCACGGACAGGGGAATCCAGCCCCAGCATTTT	CASSISTDRGIQPQHF
TRBV7-2	TRBD2	.	TRBJ2-1	TGTGCCAGCAAGGGACTAGGGAACAATGAGCAGTTCTTC	CASKGLGNNEQFF
TRBV7-3	TRBD1	few	TRBJ2-1	TGTGCCAGCAGCCCCCGGACAGGATACAATGAGCAGTTCTTC	CASSPRTGYNEQFF
TRBV19	.	.	TRBJ1-1	TGTGCCAGTAGTATTAGTGAAGTCGCCGTTAGCACTGAAGCTTTCTTT	CASSISEVAVSTEAFF
TRBV7-2	.	.	TRBJ2-1	TGTGCCAGCAGCTTAGCGGAGGCTAGGGTCTACAATGAGCAGTTCTTC	CASSLAEARVYNEQFF